The TCR beta chain under discussion was sequenced for a study of blood T cell repertoires in COVID-19. Trimming removed 2 bases from V and 4 bases from J, with 8 bases in between. The germline CDR1 and CDR2 sequences are SGHTA and FQGTGA. This CDR3 contains 13 residues. Original handling: It was from reference gene primer amplification that nucleated cell counts were estimated. Clones were sequenced by immunoSEQ multiplex PCR, and TCRdb holds only the in-frame ones, with some missing. For V, J and clone size, that table is used; D and trimming come from the DNA. The sample contains some 390,000 clones, about 91% of which appear only once.

This clonotype was sampled from a woman aged 40-49 years with COVID-19, enrolled during active disease. This chain joins TRBV7-3 and TRBJ1-1; no reliable D call. The specimen was peripheral blood. The CDR3 is CASSLVEGTEAFF. In DNA form, the CDR3 reads TGTGCCAGCAGCTTAGTGGAGGGCACTGAAGCTTTCTTT.